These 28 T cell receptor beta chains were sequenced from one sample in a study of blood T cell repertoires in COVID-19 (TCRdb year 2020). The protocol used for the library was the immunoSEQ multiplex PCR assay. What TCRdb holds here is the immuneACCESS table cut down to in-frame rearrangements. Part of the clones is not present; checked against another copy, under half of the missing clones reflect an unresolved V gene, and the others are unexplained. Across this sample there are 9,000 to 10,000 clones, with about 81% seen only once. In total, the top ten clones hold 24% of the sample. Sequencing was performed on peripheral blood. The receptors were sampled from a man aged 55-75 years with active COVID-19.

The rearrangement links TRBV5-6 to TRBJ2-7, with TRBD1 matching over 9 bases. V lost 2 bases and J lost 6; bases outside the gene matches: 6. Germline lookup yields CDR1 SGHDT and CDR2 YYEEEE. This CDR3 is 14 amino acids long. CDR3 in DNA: TGTGCCAGCAGCTTATGGGACAGGGACGGCGAGCAGTACTTC. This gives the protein CASSLWDRDGEQYF.

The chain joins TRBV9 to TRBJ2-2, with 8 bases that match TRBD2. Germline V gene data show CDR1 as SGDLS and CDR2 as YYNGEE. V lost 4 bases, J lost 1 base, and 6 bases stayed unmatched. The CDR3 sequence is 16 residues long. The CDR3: CASSPRRGGNTGELFF. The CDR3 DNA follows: TGTGCCAGCAGCCCTCGACGGGGGGGGAACACCGGGGAGCTGTTTTTT.

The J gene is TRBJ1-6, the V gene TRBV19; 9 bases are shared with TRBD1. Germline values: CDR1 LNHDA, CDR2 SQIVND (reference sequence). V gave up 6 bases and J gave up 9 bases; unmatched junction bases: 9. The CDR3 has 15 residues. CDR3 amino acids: CASSPDRGLGSPLHF. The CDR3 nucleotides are TGTGCCAGTAGCCCGGACAGGGGATTAGGTTCACCCCTCCACTTT.

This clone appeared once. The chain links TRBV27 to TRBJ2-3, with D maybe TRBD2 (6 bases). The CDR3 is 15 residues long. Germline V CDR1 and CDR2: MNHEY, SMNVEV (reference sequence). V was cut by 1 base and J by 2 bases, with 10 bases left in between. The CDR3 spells CASSLYGSTTDTQYF. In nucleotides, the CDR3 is TGTGCCAGCAGTTTATACGGGAGCACCACAGATACGCAGTATTTT.

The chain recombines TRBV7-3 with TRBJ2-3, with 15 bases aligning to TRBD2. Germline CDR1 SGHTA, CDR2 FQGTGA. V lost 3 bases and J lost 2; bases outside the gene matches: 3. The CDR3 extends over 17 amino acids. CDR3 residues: CASSFGTSGRFTDTQYF. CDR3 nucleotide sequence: TGTGCCAGCAGCTTCGGGACTAGCGGGAGGTTCACAGATACGCAGTATTTT.

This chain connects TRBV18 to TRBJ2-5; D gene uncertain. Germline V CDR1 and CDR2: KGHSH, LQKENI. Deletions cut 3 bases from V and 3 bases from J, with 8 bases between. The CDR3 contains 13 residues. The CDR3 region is CASSPMQEETQYF. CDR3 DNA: TGTGCCAGCTCACCTATGCAGGAAGAGACCCAGTACTTC.

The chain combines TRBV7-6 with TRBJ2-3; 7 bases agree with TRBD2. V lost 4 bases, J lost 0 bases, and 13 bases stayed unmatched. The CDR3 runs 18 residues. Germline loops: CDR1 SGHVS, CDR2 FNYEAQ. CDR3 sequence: CASSSPRGGLPSTDTQYF. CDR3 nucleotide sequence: TGTGCCAGCAGCTCCCCACGCGGGGGACTTCCTAGCACAGATACGCAGTATTTT.

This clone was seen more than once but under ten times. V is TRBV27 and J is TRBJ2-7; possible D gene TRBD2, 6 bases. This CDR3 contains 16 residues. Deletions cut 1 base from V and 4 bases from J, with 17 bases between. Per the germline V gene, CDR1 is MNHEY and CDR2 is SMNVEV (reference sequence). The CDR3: CASSLLASATRYEQYF. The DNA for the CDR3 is TGTGCCAGCAGTTTATTAGCTAGCGCGACGAGGTACGAGCAGTACTTC.

The CDR3 here is CAWSVLGTGKAFF. CDR3 DNA sequence: TGTGCCTGGAGTGTCTTAGGAACAGGTAAAGCTTTCTTT. This chain uses TRBV30 with TRBJ1-1, with a weak D call TRBD1 (5 bases). CDR1 is GTSNPN, CDR2 SVGIG, per germline (reference sequence). Trimming pared 0 bases from V and 9 bases from J, leaving 14 bases between. The CDR3 sequence is 13 residues long.

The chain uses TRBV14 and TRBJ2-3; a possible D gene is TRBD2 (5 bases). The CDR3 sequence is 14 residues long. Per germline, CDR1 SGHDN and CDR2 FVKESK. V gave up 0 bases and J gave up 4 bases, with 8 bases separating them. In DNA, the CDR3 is TGTGCCAGCAGCCAAGATCTCGGGGCAGATACGCAGTATTTT. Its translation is CASSQDLGADTQYF. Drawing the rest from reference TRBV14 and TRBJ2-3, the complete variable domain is EAGVTQFPSHSVIEKGQTVTLRCDPISGHDNLYWYRRVMGKEIKFLLHFVKESKQDESGMPNNRFLAERTGGTYSTLKVQPAELEDSGVYFCASSQDLGADTQYFGPGTRLTVL.

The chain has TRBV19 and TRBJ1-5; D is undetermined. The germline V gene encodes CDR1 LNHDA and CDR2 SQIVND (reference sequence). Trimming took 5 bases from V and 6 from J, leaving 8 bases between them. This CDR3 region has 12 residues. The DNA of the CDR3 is TGTGCCAGTAGTTCGGGGTTTCAGCCCCAGCATTTT. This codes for CASSSGFQPQHF.

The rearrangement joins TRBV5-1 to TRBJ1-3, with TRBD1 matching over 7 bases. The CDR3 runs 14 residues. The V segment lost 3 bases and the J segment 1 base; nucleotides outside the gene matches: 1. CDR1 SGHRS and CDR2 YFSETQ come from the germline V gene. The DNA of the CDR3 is TGCGCCAGCAGCTCACAGGGGTCTGGAAACACCATATATTTT. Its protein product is CASSSQGSGNTIYF.

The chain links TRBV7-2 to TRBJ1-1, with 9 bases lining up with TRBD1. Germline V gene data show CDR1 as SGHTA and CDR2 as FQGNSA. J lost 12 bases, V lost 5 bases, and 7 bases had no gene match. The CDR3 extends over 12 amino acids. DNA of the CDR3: TGTGCCAGCAGCCTTCTGGACAGGGGCACTTTCTTT. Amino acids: CASSLLDRGTFF.

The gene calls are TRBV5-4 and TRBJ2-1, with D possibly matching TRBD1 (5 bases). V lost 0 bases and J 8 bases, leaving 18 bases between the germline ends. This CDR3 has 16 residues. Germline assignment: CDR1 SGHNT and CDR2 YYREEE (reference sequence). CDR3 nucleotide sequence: TGTGCCAGCAGCTTGGCCATGTACTCGGAAGGGGATGAGCAGTTCTTC. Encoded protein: CASSLAMYSEGDEQFF.

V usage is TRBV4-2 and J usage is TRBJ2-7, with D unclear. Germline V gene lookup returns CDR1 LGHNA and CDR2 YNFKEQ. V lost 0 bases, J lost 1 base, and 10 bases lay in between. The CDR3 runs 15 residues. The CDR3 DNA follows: TGTGCCAGCAGCCAAGATGCCGTAACATCCTACGAGCAGTACTTC. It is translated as CASSQDAVTSYEQYF.

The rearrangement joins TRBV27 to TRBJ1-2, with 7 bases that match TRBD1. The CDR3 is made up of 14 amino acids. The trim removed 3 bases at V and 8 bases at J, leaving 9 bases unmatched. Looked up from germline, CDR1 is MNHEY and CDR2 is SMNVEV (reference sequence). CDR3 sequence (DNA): TGTGCCAGCAGTTTTCGTGAGGGGGCTAAAGGCTACACCTTC. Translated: CASSFREGAKGYTF.

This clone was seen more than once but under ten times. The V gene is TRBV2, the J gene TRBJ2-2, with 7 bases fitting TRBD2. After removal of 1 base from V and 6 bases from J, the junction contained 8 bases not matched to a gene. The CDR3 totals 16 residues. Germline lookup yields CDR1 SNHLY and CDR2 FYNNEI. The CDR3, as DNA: TGTGCCAGCAGTGAAGAGGAATGGGGGAGGGCCGGGGAGCTGTTTTTT. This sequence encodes CASSEEEWGRAGELFF.

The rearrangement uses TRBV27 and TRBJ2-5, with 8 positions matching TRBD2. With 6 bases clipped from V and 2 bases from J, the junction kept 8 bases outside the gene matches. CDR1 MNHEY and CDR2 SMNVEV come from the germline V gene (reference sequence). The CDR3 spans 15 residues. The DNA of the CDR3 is TGTGCCAGCAGCCCGGGACTAGTGGGGCAAGAGACCCAGTACTTC. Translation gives CASSPGLVGQETQYF.

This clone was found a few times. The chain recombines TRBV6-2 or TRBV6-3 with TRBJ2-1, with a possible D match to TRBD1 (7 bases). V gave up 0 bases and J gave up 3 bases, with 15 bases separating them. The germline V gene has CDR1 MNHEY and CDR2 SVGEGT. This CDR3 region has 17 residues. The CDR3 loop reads CASSYSPPGGIYNEQFF. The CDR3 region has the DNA TGTGCCAGCAGTTACTCCCCGCCAGGGGGGATCTACAATGAGCAGTTCTTC.

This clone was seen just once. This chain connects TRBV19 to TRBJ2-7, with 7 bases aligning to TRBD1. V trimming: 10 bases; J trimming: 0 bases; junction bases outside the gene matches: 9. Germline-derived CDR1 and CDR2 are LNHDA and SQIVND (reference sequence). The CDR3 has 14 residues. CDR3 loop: CATRDRANSYEQYF. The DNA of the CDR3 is TGTGCCACCCGTGACAGGGCAAACTCCTACGAGCAGTACTTC. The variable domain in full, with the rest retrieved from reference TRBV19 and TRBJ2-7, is DGGITQSPKYLFRKEGQNVTLSCEQNLNHDAMYWYRQDPGQGLRLIYYSQIVNDFQKGDIAEGYSVSREKKESFPLTVTSAQKNPTAFYLCATRDRANSYEQYFGPGTRLTVT.

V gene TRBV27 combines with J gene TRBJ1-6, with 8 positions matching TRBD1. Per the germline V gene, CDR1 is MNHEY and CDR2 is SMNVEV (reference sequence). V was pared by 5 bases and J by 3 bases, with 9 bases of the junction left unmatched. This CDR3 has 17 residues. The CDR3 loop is CASSPSRQGHYNSPLHF. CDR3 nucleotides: TGTGCCAGCAGTCCTAGCAGACAGGGGCACTATAATTCACCCCTCCACTTT.

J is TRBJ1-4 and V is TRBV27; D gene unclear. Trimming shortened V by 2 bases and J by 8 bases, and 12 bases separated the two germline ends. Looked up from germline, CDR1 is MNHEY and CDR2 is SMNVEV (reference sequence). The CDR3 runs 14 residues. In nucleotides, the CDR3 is TGTGCCAGCAGTTTAAGGACCCGCGGGGAAAAACTGTTTTTT. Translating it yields CASSLRTRGEKLFF. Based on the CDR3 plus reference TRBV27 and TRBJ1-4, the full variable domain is EAQVTQNPRYLITVTGKKLTVTCSQNMNHEYMSWYRQDPGLGLRQIYYSMNVEVTDKGDVPEGYKVSRKEKRNFPLILESPSPNQTSLYFCASSLRTRGEKLFFGSGTQLSVL.

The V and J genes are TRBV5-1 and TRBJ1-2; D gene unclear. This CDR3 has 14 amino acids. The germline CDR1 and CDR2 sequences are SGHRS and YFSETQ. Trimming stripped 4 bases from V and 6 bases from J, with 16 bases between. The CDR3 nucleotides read TGCGCCAGCAGCGAGATACGGGGATCGAATGGCTACACCTTC. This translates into CASSEIRGSNGYTF.

The CDR3 DNA reads TGTGCCAGCAGTTTAGCGGGTGTTACAGATACGCAGTATTTT. Its translation is CASSLAGVTDTQYF. The gene calls are TRBV28 and TRBJ2-3, with a tentative D call TRBD2 (5 bases). CDR3 size: 14 residues. Germline CDR1 and CDR2: MDHEN and SYDVKM. V was clipped by 2 bases and J by 3 bases, with 9 bases between them.

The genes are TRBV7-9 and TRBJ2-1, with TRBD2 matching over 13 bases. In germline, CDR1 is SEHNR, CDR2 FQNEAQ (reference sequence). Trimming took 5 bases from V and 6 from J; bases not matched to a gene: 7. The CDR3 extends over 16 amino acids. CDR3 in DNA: TGTGCCAGCAGCCAAACCACTAGCGGGAGGGGCAATGAGCAGTTCTTC. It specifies CASSQTTSGRGNEQFF.

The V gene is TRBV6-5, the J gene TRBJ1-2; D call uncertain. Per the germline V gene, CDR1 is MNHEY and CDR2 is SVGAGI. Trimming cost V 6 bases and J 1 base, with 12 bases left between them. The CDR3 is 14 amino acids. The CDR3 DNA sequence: TGTGCCAGCAGCCAAACTACAAATAACTATGGCTACACCTTC. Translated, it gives CASSQTTNNYGYTF.

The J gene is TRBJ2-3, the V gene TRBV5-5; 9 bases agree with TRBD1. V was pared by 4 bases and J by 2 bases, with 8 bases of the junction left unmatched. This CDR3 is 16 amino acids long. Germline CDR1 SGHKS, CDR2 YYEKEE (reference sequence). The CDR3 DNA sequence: TGTGCCAGCAGCAGGGGCGTACAGGGGGCCACAGATACGCAGTATTTT. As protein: CASSRGVQGATDTQYF.

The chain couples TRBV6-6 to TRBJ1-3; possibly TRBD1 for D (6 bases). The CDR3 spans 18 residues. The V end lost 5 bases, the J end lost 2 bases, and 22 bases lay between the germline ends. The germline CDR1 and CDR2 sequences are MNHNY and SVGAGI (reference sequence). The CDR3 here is CASSQNPGGARAGNTIYF. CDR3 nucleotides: TGTGCCAGCAGTCAGAACCCGGGGGGGGCCAGAGCTGGAAACACCATATATTTT.